The subject of this entry is one T cell receptor (beta chain). The study drew participants aged about 18 to 95 years from fewer than 30 US areas. Participants reported their clinical history, and cohort assignment relied on those reports. This entry comes from a study of blood T cell repertoires in COVID-19. For the study at large: There were acute and convalescent COVID-19 samples, and they came from the United States, Italy and Spain.

Assay used: immunoSEQ multiplex PCR; TCRdb lists only in-frame clones, some missing. This sample has some 230,000 clones, with 80% to 90% found just once. V was shortened by 3 bases and J by 4 bases, with 12 bases between the two germline ends. Germline CDR1 and CDR2: SGHAT and FQNNGV. CDR3 length: 15 amino acids. The chain has TRBV11-2 and TRBJ2-2, with D perhaps matching TRBD1 (6 bases). The source of this sequence is a woman aged 18-29 years in a cohort exposed to, infected with or recovered from COVID-19 (not recorded which). What was sequenced was PBMCs or T cells enriched from blood (not recorded which). Here the CDR3 reads CASSFQGLGTGELFF. The DNA of the CDR3 is TGTGCCAGCAGCTTTCAGGGGTTGGGCACCGGGGAGCTGTTTTTT.